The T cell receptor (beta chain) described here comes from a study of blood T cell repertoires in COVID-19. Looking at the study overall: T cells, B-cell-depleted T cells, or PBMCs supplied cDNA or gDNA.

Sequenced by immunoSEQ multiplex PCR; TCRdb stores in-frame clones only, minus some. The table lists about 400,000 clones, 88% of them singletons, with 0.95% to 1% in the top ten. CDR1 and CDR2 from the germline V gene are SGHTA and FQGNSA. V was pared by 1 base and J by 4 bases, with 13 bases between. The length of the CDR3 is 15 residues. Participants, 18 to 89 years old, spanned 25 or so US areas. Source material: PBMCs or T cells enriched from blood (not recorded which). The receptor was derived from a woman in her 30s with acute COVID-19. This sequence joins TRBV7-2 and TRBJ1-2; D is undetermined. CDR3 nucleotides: TGTGCCAGCAGCTTAGTGGAGGGATCCAGCTATGGCTACACCTTC. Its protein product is CASSLVEGSSYGYTF.